This T cell receptor (beta chain) comes out of a study of cytomegalovirus exposure and HLA in healthy donors (TCRdb year 2017). Some background on the complete study: A later analysis indicated that the 120 or so validation repertoires were generated on the platform also employed for the roughly 730 repertoires of the first cohort. The study aimed to test whether signatures of past pathogen exposure could be identified by cataloging public T cell receptors. The study combined high-throughput TCR immunosequencing, statistical association of individual TCRs with disease status, and machine learning to predict cytomegalovirus infection status. Besides the first cohort of approximately 670 subjects, a separate validation cohort made up of around 120 different subjects was used.

In regard to this clone: The antigen it recognizes is unknown. It has no much larger one-base neighbor in the sample; base qualities were not kept.

Library preparation was by the immunoSEQ multiplex PCR assay. On the authors' methods: A statistical classification framework was built for diagnosing cytomegalovirus status from the catalog of TCR beta chain sequences. The clones in this table, taken by TCRdb from immuneACCESS, are in-frame only. Not every clone is retained; where verified, under half of the shortfall comes from an unresolved V gene, and the cause of the rest is unknown. V and J calls and clone size come straight from that table; D and trimming were deduced from the DNA. This sample has 150,000 to 200,000 clones in its table, and around 86% of those were observed once. The ten largest make up roughly 1.5% of the sample. The full study reports these points: A later analysis had no HLA typing for the validation cohort, so co-occurrence there was scored across all 130 or so repertoires. In the study, some 160 TCR beta chains were listed as associated with cytomegalovirus. The classifier was reported to diagnose cytomegalovirus status with high specificity and sensitivity in both the original and validation cohorts. A later analysis found that TCRs clustered in the first cohort also tended to co-occur in the roughly 120 validation repertoires, with just under 95% of cluster scores above 0. A few of the identified cytomegalovirus-associated TCR beta chains were confirmed in vitro to be specific for cytomegalovirus antigens. Across donors, most TCR sequences were observed very rarely, whereas some public TCRs were present in many individuals. According to the authors, the approach could potentially be generalized to other disease states and immunological phenotypes.

V is pared back by 6 bases and J by 0 bases, with 15 bases lying between the germline termini. From a lookup of the germline V gene, CDR1 and CDR2 are ENHRY and SYGVKD. The CDR3 starts with the cysteine, ends with the phenylalanine, and has 16 residues. The kept DNA is CDR3 alone, 48 bases in frame from the first base. Donors formed part of the validation cohort, which comprised 120 subjects and was distinct from the first cohort of several hundred subjects. The TCR sequence derives from a young woman in good health and CMV-seronegative. Sample: PBMCs. The sequence joins TRBV10-3 to TRBJ2-4; TRBD1 is perhaps the D gene, given 5 matching bases. CDR3 protein: CAIRPDSDAAKNIQYF. The nucleotides read TGTGCCATCAGGCCCGACAGCGACGCAGCCAAAAACATTCAGTACTTC.